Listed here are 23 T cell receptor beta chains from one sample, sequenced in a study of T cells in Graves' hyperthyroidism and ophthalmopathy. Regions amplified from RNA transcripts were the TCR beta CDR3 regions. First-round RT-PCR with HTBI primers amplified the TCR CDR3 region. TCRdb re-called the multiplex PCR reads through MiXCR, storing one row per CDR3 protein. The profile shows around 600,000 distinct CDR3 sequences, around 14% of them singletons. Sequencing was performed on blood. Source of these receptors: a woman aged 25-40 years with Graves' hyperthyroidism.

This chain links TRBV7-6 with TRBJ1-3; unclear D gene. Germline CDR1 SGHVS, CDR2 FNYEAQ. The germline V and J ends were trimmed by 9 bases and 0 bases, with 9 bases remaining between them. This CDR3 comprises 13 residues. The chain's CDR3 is CASRGSSGNTIYF. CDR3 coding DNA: TGTGCCAGTCGCGGAAGCTCTGGAAACACCATATATTTT.

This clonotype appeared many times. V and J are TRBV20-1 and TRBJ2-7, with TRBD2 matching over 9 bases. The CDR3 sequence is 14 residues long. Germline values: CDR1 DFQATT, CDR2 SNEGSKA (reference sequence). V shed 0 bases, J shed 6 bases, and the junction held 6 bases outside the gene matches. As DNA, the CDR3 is TGCAGTGCTAGAGAGGGTAGCGGGAGCCCCGAGCAGTACTTC. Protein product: CSAREGSGSPEQYF.

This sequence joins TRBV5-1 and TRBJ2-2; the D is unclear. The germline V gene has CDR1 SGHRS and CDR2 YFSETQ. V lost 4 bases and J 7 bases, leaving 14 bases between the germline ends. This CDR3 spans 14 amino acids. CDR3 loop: CASSLGFVFGELFF. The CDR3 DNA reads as TGCGCCAGCAGCCTGGGTTTTGTTTTCGGGGAGCTGTTTTTT.

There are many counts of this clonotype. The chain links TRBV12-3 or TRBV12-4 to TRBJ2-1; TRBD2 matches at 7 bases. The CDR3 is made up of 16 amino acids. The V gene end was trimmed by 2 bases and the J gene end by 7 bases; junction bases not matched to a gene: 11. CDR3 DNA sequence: TGTGCCAGCAGTTTAAGTGCGGGAGTCGGGCGGAATGAGCAGTTCTTC. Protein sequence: CASSLSAGVGRNEQFF.

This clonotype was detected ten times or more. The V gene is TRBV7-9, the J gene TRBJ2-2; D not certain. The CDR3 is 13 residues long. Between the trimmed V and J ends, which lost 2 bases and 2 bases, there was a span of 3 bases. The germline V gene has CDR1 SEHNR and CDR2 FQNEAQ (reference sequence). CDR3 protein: CASSLPNTGELFF. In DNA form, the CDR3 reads TGTGCCAGCAGCTTACCTAACACCGGGGAGCTGTTTTTT.

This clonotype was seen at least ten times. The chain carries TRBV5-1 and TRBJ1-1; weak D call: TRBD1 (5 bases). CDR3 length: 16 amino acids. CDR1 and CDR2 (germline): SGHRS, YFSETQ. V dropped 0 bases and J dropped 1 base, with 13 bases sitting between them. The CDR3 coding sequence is TGCGCCAGCAGCTTGGCGACAGCAGGAAGGAACACTGAAGCTTTCTTT. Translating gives CASSLATAGRNTEAFF.

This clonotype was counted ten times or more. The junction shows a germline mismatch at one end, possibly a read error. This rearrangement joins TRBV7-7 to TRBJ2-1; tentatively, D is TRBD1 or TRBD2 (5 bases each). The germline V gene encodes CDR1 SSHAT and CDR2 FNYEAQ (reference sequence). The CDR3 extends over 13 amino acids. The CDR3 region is CASSLVGWGEQFF. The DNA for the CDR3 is TGTGCTAGCAGCTTAGTTGGCTGGGGGGAGCAGTTCTTC.

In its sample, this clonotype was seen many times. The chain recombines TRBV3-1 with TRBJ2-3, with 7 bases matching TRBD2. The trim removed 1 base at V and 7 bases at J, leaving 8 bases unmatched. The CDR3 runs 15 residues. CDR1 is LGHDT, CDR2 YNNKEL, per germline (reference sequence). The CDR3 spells CASSQGAGVRYTQYF. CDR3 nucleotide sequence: TGTGCCAGCAGCCAAGGGGCGGGAGTTCGATATACGCAGTATTTT.

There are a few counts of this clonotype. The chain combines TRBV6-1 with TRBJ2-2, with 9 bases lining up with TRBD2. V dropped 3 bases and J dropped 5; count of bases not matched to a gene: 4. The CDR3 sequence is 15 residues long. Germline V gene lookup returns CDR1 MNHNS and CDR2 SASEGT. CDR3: CASSDRTSATGELFF. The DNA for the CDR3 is TGTGCCAGCAGTGACCGGACTAGCGCGACCGGGGAGCTGTTTTTT.

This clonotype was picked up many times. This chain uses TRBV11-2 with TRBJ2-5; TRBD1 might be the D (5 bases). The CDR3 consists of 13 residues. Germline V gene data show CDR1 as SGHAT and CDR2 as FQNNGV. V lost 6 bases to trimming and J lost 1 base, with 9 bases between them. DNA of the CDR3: TGTGCCAGCAGTCGACAGCCCCAAGAGACCCAGTACTTC. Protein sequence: CASSRQPQETQYF.

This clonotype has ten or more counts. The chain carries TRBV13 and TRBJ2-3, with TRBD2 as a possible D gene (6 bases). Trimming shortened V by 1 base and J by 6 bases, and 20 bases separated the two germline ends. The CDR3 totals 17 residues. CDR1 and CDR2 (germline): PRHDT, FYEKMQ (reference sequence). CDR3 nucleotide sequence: TGTGCCAGCAGCTTAGCCCCCGTCGGAGGAGGGCTCGATACGCAGTATTTT. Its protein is CASSLAPVGGGLDTQYF.

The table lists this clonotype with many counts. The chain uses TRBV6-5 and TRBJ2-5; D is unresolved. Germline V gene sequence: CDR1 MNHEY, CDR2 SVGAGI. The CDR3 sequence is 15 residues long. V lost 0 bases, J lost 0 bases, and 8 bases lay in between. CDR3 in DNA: TGTGCCAGCAGTTACTCGAGGCAAGACCAAGAGACCCAGTACTTC. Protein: CASSYSRQDQETQYF.

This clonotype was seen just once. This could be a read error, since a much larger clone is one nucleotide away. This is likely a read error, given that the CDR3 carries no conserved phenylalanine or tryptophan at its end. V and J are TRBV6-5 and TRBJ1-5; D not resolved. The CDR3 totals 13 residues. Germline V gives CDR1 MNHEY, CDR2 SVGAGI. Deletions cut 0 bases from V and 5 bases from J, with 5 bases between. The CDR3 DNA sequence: TGTGCCAGCAGTTACTCGGAGTATCAGCCCCAGCATCTT. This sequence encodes CASSYSEYQPQHL.

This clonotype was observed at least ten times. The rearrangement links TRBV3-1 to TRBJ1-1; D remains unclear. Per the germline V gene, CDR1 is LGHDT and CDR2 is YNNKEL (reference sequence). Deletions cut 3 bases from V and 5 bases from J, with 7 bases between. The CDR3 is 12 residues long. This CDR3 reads CASSHSWTEAFF. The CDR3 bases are TGTGCCAGCAGCCATTCCTGGACTGAAGCTTTCTTT.

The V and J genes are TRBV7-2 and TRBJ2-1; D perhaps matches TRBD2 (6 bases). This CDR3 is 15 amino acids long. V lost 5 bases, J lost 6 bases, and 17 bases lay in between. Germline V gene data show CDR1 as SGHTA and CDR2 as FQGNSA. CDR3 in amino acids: CASSPKLARRNEQFF. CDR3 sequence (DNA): TGTGCCAGCAGCCCTAAACTAGCTCGCCGCAATGAGCAGTTCTTC.

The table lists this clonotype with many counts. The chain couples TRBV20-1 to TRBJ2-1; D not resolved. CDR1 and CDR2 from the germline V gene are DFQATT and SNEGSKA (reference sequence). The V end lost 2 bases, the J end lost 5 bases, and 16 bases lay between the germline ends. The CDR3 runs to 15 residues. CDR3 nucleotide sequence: TGCAGTGCTAGATCCACCCACGCGGAAAACAATGAGCAGTTCTTC. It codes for CSARSTHAENNEQFF.

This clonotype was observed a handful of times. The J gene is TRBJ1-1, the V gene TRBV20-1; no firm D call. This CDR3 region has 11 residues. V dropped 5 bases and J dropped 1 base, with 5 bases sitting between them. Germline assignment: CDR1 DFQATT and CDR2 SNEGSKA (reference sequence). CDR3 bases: TGCAGTGCTTTAACGAACACTGAAGCTTTCTTT. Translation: CSALTNTEAFF.

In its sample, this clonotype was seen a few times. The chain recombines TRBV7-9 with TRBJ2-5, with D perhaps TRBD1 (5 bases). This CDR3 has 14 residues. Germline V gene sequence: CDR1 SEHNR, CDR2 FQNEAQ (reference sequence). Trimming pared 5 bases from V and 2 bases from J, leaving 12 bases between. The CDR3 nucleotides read TGTGCCAGCAGCCCGTCTGGGGCTCAAGAGACCCAGTACTTC. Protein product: CASSPSGAQETQYF.

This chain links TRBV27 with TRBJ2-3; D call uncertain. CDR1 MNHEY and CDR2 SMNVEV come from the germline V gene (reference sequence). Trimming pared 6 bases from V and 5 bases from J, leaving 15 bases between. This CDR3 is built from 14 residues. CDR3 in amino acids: CASRPQQPRDTQYF. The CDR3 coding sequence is TGTGCCAGCAGGCCCCAACAGCCGCGAGATACGCAGTATTTT.

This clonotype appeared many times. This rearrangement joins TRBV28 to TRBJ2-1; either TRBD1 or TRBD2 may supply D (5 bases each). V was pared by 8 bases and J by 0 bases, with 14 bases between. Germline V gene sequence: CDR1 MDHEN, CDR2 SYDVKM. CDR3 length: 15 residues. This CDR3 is CASGTSASSYNEQFF. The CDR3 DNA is TGTGCCAGCGGGACCAGCGCGAGCTCCTACAATGAGCAGTTCTTC.

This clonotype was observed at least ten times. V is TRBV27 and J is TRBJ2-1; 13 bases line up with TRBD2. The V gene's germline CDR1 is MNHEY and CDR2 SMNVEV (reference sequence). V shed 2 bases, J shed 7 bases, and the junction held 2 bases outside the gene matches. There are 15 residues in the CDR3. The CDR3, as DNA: TGTGCCAGCAGTTTACTGGGACTAGCGGGGAATGAGCAGTTCTTC. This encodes CASSLLGLAGNEQFF.

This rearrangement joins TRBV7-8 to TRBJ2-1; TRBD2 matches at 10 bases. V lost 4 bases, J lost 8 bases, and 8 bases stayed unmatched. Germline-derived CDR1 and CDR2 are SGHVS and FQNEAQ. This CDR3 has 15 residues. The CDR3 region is CASSSLAGAVDEQFF. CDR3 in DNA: TGTGCCAGCAGCTCCCTAGCGGGAGCGGTCGATGAGCAGTTCTTC.

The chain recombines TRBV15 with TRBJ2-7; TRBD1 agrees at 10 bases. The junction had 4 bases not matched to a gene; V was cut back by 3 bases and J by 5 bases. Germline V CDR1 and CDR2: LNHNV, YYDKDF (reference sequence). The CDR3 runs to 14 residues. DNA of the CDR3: TGTGCCACCAGCAGTGGGACAGGGGAAGACGAGCAGTACTTC. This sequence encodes CATSSGTGEDEQYF. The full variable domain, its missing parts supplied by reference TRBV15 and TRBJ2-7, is DAMVIQNPRYQVTQFGKPVTLSCSQTLNHNVMYWYQQKSSQAPKLLFHYYDKDFNNEADTPDNFQSRRPNTSFCFLDIRSPGLGDTAMYLCATSSGTGEDEQYFGPGTRLTVT.